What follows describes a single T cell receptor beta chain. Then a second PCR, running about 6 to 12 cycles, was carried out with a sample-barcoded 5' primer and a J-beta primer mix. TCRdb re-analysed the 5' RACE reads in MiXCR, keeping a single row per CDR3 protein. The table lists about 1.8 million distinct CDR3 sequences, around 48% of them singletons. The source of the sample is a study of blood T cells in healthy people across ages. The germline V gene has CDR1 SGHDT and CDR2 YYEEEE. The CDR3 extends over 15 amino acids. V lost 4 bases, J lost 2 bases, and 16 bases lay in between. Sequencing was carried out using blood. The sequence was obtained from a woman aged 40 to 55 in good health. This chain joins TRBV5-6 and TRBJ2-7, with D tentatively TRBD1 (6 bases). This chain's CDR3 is CASSKLRGITYEQYF. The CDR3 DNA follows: TGTGCCAGCAGCAAATTAAGGGGGATAACCTACGAGCAGTACTTC.